These 9 T cell receptor beta chains came from one sample sequenced in a study of blood T cells in healthy people across ages. Alongside a J-beta primer mix, a sample-barcoded 5' primer served in a second PCR lasting roughly 6 to 12 cycles. TCRdb re-derived calls from the 5' RACE reads in MiXCR, one entry per CDR3 protein. The repertoire has about 1.8 million distinct CDR3 sequences, around half of them found once; the top ten carry about 2.1%. Sequencing was performed on blood. These receptors were taken from a woman aged 40 to 55 in good health.

The sample holds a few counts of this clonotype. V and J are TRBV13 and TRBJ2-1; D is uncertain. V lost 0 bases and J 6 bases, leaving 9 bases between the germline ends. Germline-derived CDR1 and CDR2 are PRHDT and FYEKMQ (reference sequence). The CDR3 totals 14 residues. CDR3 sequence (DNA): TGTGCCAGCAGCTTAGGCCTGCAGCTCAATGAGCAGTTCTTC. It is translated as CASSLGLQLNEQFF.

The gene calls are TRBV10-1 and TRBJ1-6; no reliable D call. The ends were cut back, 5 bases at V and 7 bases at J, with 9 bases in the middle. Germline V gene data show CDR1 as WNHNN and CDR2 as SYGVQD (reference sequence). This CDR3 contains 13 residues. CDR3 region: CASSIDGNSPLHF. CDR3 in DNA: TGCGCCAGCAGTATAGACGGGAATTCACCCCTCCACTTT.

This clonotype was counted between two and nine times. V and J are TRBV6-2 or TRBV6-3 and TRBJ1-5, with 8 bases aligning to TRBD1. The CDR3 spans 13 residues. J lost 11 bases, V lost 3 bases, and 6 bases had no gene match. The germline gives CDR1 MNHEY, CDR2 SVGEGT. The CDR3: CASSYAQGASQHF. Written as DNA, the CDR3 is TGTGCCAGCAGTTATGCCCAGGGGGCTTCCCAGCATTTT.

About this clonotype itself: One end of the junction fails to match germline, which may point to a read error. The rearrangement uses TRBV7-9 and TRBJ1-2; 8 bases line up with TRBD1. The CDR3 is made up of 15 amino acids. Per the germline V gene, CDR1 is SEHNR and CDR2 is FQNEAQ (reference sequence). Here the CDR3 reads CASSLAGGENYGYTF. CDR3 bases: TGTGCCAGCAGCCTAGCAGGGGGCGAGAACTATGGCTACACCTTC.

The J gene is TRBJ1-4, the V gene TRBV20-1; TRBD1 agrees at 8 bases. The CDR3 has 14 amino acids. V dropped 6 bases and J dropped 5; count of bases not matched to a gene: 8. Germline V gene sequence: CDR1 DFQATT, CDR2 SNEGSKA (reference sequence). The CDR3 DNA follows: TGCAGTGCCCCCGACAGGGGTAGAAATGAAAAACTGTTTTTT. It specifies CSAPDRGRNEKLFF.

This clonotype was counted ten times or more. This sequence joins TRBV7-2 and TRBJ2-5; maybe TRBD1 (5 bases). This CDR3 region has 13 residues. Germline CDR1 SGHTA, CDR2 FQGNSA. V was cut by 1 base and J by 3 bases, with 6 bases left in between. CDR3 nucleotides: TGTGCCAGCAGCTTAGACAGGAAAGAGACCCAGTACTTC. The encoded protein is CASSLDRKETQYF.

This chain uses TRBV6-5 with TRBJ1-5; D is possibly TRBD1 (5 bases). V lost 3 bases to trimming and J lost 4 bases, with 10 bases between them. Germline CDR1 MNHEY, CDR2 SVGAGI. The CDR3 runs to 14 residues. The CDR3 sequence: CASSYTGPNQPQHF. DNA of the CDR3: TGTGCCAGCAGTTATACAGGACCTAATCAGCCCCAGCATTTT.

This chain connects TRBV7-9 to TRBJ2-1, with D possibly being TRBD1 (6 bases). The CDR3 is made up of 12 amino acids. The V and J ends lost 0 bases and 15 bases respectively, with 12 bases between them. Germline CDR1 reads SEHNR; CDR2 reads FQNEAQ (reference sequence). The CDR3 region is CASSLAQGSPFF. CDR3 nucleotide sequence: TGTGCCAGCAGCTTAGCGCAGGGGTCGCCGTTCTTC.

The J gene is TRBJ2-5, the V gene TRBV10-3, with a tentative D call TRBD1 (6 bases). Trimming shortened V by 2 bases and J by 11 bases, and 18 bases separated the two germline ends. The germline V gene has CDR1 ENHRY and CDR2 SYGVKD. The length of the CDR3 is 14 residues. CDR3 in amino acids: CAISERQGTYEQYF. In nucleotides, the CDR3 is TGTGCCATCAGTGAGCGGCAGGGGACCTATGAGCAGTACTTC.